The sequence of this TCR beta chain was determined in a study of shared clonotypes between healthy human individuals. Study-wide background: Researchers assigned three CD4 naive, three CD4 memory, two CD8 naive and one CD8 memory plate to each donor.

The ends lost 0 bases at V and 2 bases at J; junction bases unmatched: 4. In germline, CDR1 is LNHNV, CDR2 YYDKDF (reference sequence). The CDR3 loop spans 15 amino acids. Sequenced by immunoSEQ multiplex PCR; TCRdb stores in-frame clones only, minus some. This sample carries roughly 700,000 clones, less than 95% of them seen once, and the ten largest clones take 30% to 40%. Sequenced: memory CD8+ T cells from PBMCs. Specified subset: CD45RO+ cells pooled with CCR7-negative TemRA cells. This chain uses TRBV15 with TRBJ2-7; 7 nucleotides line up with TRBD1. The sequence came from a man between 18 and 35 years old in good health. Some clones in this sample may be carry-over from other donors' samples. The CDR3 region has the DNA TGTGCCACCAGCAGAGAAAGGGGGCCCACCTACGAGCAGTACTTC. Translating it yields CATSRERGPTYEQYF.